A selection of T cell receptor beta chains follows, all from one sample in a study of blood T cells in healthy people across ages. TCRdb redid the calling of the 5' RACE reads with MiXCR, one entry per CDR3 protein. This sample carries over 1,500,000 distinct CDR3 sequences, about two fifths of them seen once, and the ten largest clones take around 23%. The sequencing input was blood. These receptors all stem from a human donor in good health. The CDR3 runs from the conserved cysteine through the conserved F or W. The D gene is left open where the match is weak. Expanded clones get a size class; other rows say once, few or many, or leave the size out.

v_gene	abundance	j_gene	d_gene	CDR3nt	CDR3aa
TRBV27	.	TRBJ2-7	.	TGTGCCAGCAGTTTTTATCCGCGGTCGAGCTCCTACGAGCGGTACTTC	CASSFYPRSSSYERYF
TRBV5-5	.	TRBJ2-6	.	TGTGCCAGCAGCTTGGAGGGTCTGGCGGCCAACGTCCTGACTTTC	CASSLEGLAANVLTF
TRBV28	.	TRBJ2-1	TRBD2	TGTGCCAGCAGATCCCCCGGCGGGGGGGCTTCCGAGCAGTTCTTC	CASRSPGGGASEQFF
TRBV12-3/TRBV12-4	.	TRBJ2-3	.	TGTGCCAGCAGTTTCATGGTGCTTACAGATACGCAGTATTTT	CASSFMVLTDTQYF
TRBV7-9	.	TRBJ2-5	TRBD1	TGTGCCAGCAGGATAACACAGGGGGTGGGGGAGACCCAGTACTTC	CASRITQGVGETQYF
TRBV15	many	TRBJ2-1	.	TGTGCCACCAGCAGAGATCGCAATGAGCAGTTCTTC	CATSRDRNEQFF
TRBV7-6	few	TRBJ2-7	TRBD1	TGTGCCAGCAGCTTTCAGGGGCAGGGGGTCTACGAGCAGTACTTC	CASSFQGQGVYEQYF
TRBV7-3	.	TRBJ2-2	TRBD1	TGTGCCAGCAGCCCCGCGGCTGGGGACAGAAGGCTGTTTTTT	CASSPAAGDRRLFF
TRBV15	few	TRBJ2-1	TRBD1	TGTGCCACCAGCAGAGACCACCCAGTCACCCCAGGGGGCGACCGCAATGAGCAGTTCTTC	CATSRDHPVTPGGDRNEQFF
TRBV5-1	.	TRBJ1-1	.	TGCGCCAGCAGCTTTTTTGTAGGGCAGCAGAACACTGAAGCTTTCTTT	CASSFFVGQQNTEAFF
TRBV28	.	TRBJ1-5	.	TGTGCCAGCAGTTTTGTGCTTCGGAGCAATCAGCCCCAGCATTTT	CASSFVLRSNQPQHF
TRBV20-1	.	TRBJ2-7	.	TGCAGTGCTAACGCTCAGGGGAATGACGGGCAGTACTTC	CSANAQGNDGQYF
TRBV6-6	.	TRBJ2-5	.	TGTGCCAGCAGTGATTCTGGGGGGGCGCGGGAGACCCAGTACTTC	CASSDSGGARETQYF
TRBV24-1	few	TRBJ2-5	TRBD1	TGTGCCACCCGATCGGACAGGCAAGAGACCCAGTACTTC	CATRSDRQETQYF
TRBV5-1	.	TRBJ2-1	.	TGCGCCAGCAGCTCGACAATTTCCTACAATGAGCAGTTCTTC	CASSSTISYNEQFF
TRBV2	.	TRBJ2-1	TRBD2	TGCGCCAACGGGGGGGTATTGGATGAGCAGTTCTTC	CANGGVLDEQFF
TRBV9	many	TRBJ1-1	TRBD1	TGTGCCAGCAGTGTACAGGGGGTGAACACTGAAGCTTTCTTT	CASSVQGVNTEAFF